The present TCR delta chain was sequenced within a study of gamma-delta chains in newborns, infants, children. Study in general: Innate gammadelta T cells reportedly expand polyclonally right after birth, driven by microbial exposure, per the title.

TCRdb fed the reads to CATT. The top ten clones hold 6.5% of a sample with several thousand delta-chain clones, roughly 3% of them seen once. This clone is termed large (0.1 to 1%). Sequencing used blood. The clonotype comes from a child who was a newborn, infant or young child, either healthy, febrile or measles-vaccinated (not recorded which).

CDR3 residues: CACDSLEGLYTDKLIF. In DNA, the CDR3 is TGTGCCTGTGACTCCCTAGAGGGGCTGTACACCGATAAACTCATCTTT. The chain has TRDV2 and TRDJ1; no reliable D call. V was cut by 3 bases and J by 0 bases, with 16 bases left in between. The CDR3 sequence is 16 residues long. Germline V gives CDR1 GEAIGNYY, CDR2 EKD.